Listed below are T cell receptor beta chains from one sample, sequenced in a study of T cell responses to AZD1222 COVID-19 vaccine. Sequenced by immunoSEQ multiplex PCR; TCRdb stores in-frame clones only, minus some. Of 95,000 to 120,000 clones detected, 70% to 90% appear once; the ten largest clones hold almost 6.5%. This material consisted of peripheral blood, taken 28 days after the second AZD1222 dose. The receptor set was obtained from an adult who received the AZD1222 COVID-19 vaccine. The CDR3 runs from the conserved cysteine through the conserved F or W. A D gene is named only where the DNA matches it firmly. Clone size is given for some rows only: seen once, a few or many times, or a class if the clone is expanded.

TRBV20-1	TRBJ1-1	.	.	CTAGWNTEAFF	TGCACCGCTGGGTGGAACACTGAAGCTTTCTTT
TRBV11-2	TRBJ2-3	.	TRBD2	CASSLGTSGGTDTQYF	TGTGCCAGCAGCTTAGGCACTAGCGGGGGGACAGATACGCAGTATTTT
TRBV28	TRBJ2-7	.	TRBD1	CASSTGVYEQYF	TGTGCCAGCAGTACAGGGGTTTACGAGCAGTACTTC
TRBV28	TRBJ1-2	.	TRBD1	CASRTGGAIYGYTF	TGTGCCAGCAGGACAGGGGGCGCGATCTATGGCTACACCTTC
TRBV6-2/TRBV6-3	TRBJ1-2	.	.	CASSYSGTNYGYTF	TGTGCCAGCAGTTACTCGGGCACCAACTATGGCTACACCTTC
TRBV7-9	TRBJ1-1	.	.	CASSLNPFGGSEAFF	TGTGCCAGCAGCTTAAATCCATTTGGGGGATCTGAAGCTTTCTTT
TRBV28	TRBJ1-2	.	.	CASSTQGYGYTF	TGTGCCAGCAGCACACAGGGCTATGGCTACACCTTC
TRBV9	TRBJ1-4	.	TRBD1	CASSGGTVNEKLFF	TGTGCCAGCAGCGGGGGGACAGTTAATGAAAAACTGTTTTTT
TRBV7-3	TRBJ2-3	.	TRBD2	CALPWTSYDTQYF	TGTGCCCTCCCCTGGACTAGCTACGATACGCAGTATTTT
TRBV11-1	TRBJ2-7	.	.	CASTGDTGSYEQYF	TGTGCCAGCACCGGGGACACAGGCTCCTACGAGCAGTACTTC
TRBV4-1	TRBJ1-5	.	.	CASSHLAGEGQPQHF	TGCGCCAGCAGCCATTTGGCAGGGGAGGGTCAGCCCCAGCATTTT
TRBV4-3	TRBJ2-7	.	.	CASSQDLRGPGPSEGEQYF	TGCGCCAGCAGCCAAGATCTGAGGGGCCCCGGGCCTTCCGAAGGGGAGCAGTACTTC
TRBV7-2	TRBJ1-6	.	.	CASSLIPNPNSPLHF	TGTGCCAGCAGCTTAATCCCCAACCCCAATTCACCCCTCCACTTT
TRBV2	TRBJ2-7	.	.	CASSEYQNYEQYF	TGTGCCAGCAGTGAATACCAGAACTACGAGCAGTACTTC
TRBV7-2	TRBJ1-1	.	TRBD1	CASSPRTGSRLKPKAEAFF	TGTGCCAGCAGCCCCCGGACAGGATCCCGACTGAAACCTAAAGCTGAAGCTTTCTTT
TRBV6-5	TRBJ1-3	once	TRBD1	CASRQNDRVGNTIYF	TGTGCCAGCAGACAAAACGACAGGGTTGGAAACACCATATATTTT
TRBV7-2	TRBJ1-1	.	.	CASSLYGGHTEAFF	TGTGCCAGCAGCTTATATGGCGGTCACACTGAAGCTTTCTTT
TRBV5-1	TRBJ1-3	few	TRBD1	CASSLGTGAGNTIYF	TGCGCCAGCAGCTTGGGGACAGGGGCTGGAAACACCATATATTTT
TRBV7-3	TRBJ1-6	once	TRBD1	CASSENHRGGNSPLHF	TGTGCCAGCAGCGAGAACCACAGGGGGGGTAATTCACCCCTCCACTTT
TRBV4-1	TRBJ1-1	.	.	CASSQVNTEAFF	TGCGCCAGCAGCCAAGTCAACACTGAAGCTTTCTTT
TRBV10-3	TRBJ1-3	.	.	CAIMAGDGGNTIYF	TGTGCCATCATGGCGGGAGACGGTGGAAACACCATATATTTT
TRBV7-9	TRBJ2-7	.	TRBD2	CASSTGGGAAYEQYF	TGTGCCAGCAGCACGGGGGGAGGGGCCGCGTACGAGCAGTACTTC
TRBV5-1	TRBJ1-3	.	.	CASSMEQGSGNTIYF	TGCGCCAGCAGCATGGAACAGGGATCTGGAAACACCATATATTTT
TRBV6-5	TRBJ2-4	.	.	CASSRGAQNIQYF	TGTGCCAGCAGCCGGGGGGCACAAAACATTCAGTACTTC
TRBV11-2	TRBJ1-1	.	.	CASSLESGGLAEAFF	TGTGCCAGCAGCTTAGAGTCTGGGGGCTTGGCTGAAGCTTTCTTT
TRBV7-9	TRBJ2-7	once	TRBD1	CASSLARQTGTYEQYF	TGTGCCAGCAGCTTAGCCCGCCAGACAGGGACCTACGAGCAGTACTTC
TRBV6-1	TRBJ2-7	few	TRBD1	CASSETTGGDEQYF	TGTGCCAGCAGTGAAACGACAGGGGGGGACGAGCAGTACTTC
TRBV19	TRBJ1-5	.	.	CASTASGNWDQPQHF	TGTGCCAGTACCGCCTCGGGGAATTGGGATCAGCCCCAGCATTTT
TRBV10-3	TRBJ1-2	.	TRBD1	CAIRTVEGQGIGYGYTF	TGTGCCATCAGGACCGTTGAGGGACAGGGGATAGGCTATGGCTACACCTTC
TRBV5-1	TRBJ1-5	once	.	CASSLGNNQPQHF	TGCGCCAGCAGCTTAGGTAACAATCAGCCCCAGCATTTT
TRBV7-2	TRBJ1-2	.	.	CASSSQGQGYGYTF	TGTGCCAGCAGCTCACAAGGACAAGGTTATGGCTACACCTTC
TRBV6-5	TRBJ1-1	.	.	CASTPRLNTEAFF	TGTGCCAGCACTCCCCGGCTGAACACTGAAGCTTTCTTT
TRBV6-4	TRBJ2-1	few	TRBD2	CASSDLREGGRNNEQFF	TGTGCCAGCAGTGACCTCCGGGAGGGCGGGAGGAACAATGAGCAGTTCTTC
TRBV7-2	TRBJ1-4	.	TRBD1	CASSSGQGVGKLFF	TGTGCCAGCAGTTCGGGACAGGGGGTAGGAAAACTGTTTTTT
TRBV5-1	TRBJ1-6	.	.	CASSLGGGPYNSPLHF	TGCGCCAGCAGCTTGGGCGGGGGCCCCTATAATTCACCCCTCCACTTT
TRBV19	TRBJ2-3	.	TRBD2	CASRGGLYTDTQYF	TGTGCCAGTAGGGGGGGACTATACACAGATACGCAGTATTTT
TRBV4-2	TRBJ2-2	.	.	CASSQARSLNTGELFF	TGTGCCAGCAGCCAAGCTCGGTCCCTAAACACCGGGGAGCTGTTTTTT
TRBV7-2	TRBJ1-1	once	.	CASSLSLLHTEAFF	TGTGCCAGCAGCTTATCCCTGCTGCACACTGAAGCTTTCTTT
TRBV18	TRBJ1-2	.	TRBD1	CASSPPGQGVGYTF	TGTGCCAGCTCACCTCCGGGACAGGGGGTCGGCTACACCTTC
TRBV5-1	TRBJ1-1	.	TRBD1	CASSTTTAGGTEAFF	TGCGCCAGCAGTACGACAACGGCAGGGGGCACTGAAGCTTTCTTT
TRBV29-1	TRBJ2-7	.	.	CSGTYEQCF	TGCAGCGGGACATACGAGCAGTGCTTC
TRBV28	TRBJ1-4	.	TRBD1	CASSLTGGNEKLFF	TGTGCCAGCAGTTTGACAGGGGGTAATGAAAAACTGTTTTTT
TRBV10-2	TRBJ2-1	.	TRBD1	CASSEWTGRSYNEQFF	TGCGCCAGCAGTGAGTGGACAGGGAGGTCCTACAATGAGCAGTTCTTC
TRBV6-2/TRBV6-3	TRBJ1-5	.	.	CASSYLYRDGGLGQPQHF	TGTGCCAGCAGTTACCTATACCGGGACGGAGGGCTTGGGCAGCCCCAGCATTTT
TRBV2	TRBJ1-6	.	.	CASSETTSRSPLHF	TGTGCCAGCAGTGAGACCACCTCTCGTTCACCCCTCCACTTT
TRBV11-2	TRBJ2-7	.	TRBD2	CASSLSGVLGEQYF	TGTGCCAGCAGCTTAAGCGGGGTCCTCGGCGAGCAGTACTTC
TRBV30	TRBJ1-2	.	.	CAWKARQNYGYTF	TGTGCCTGGAAGGCCCGACAGAACTATGGCTACACCTTC
TRBV4-2	TRBJ1-4	.	TRBD1	CASSTGGGFTNEKLFF	TGTGCCAGCAGTACAGGGGGGGGGTTCACTAATGAAAAACTGTTTTTT
TRBV2	TRBJ1-6	.	.	CASSDRLQNSPLHF	TGTGCCAGCAGTGATAGGCTACAGAATTCACCCCTCCACTTT
TRBV6-5	TRBJ2-5	.	.	CASSLDRGLGKTQYF	TGTGCCAGCTCATTGGACAGGGGACTAGGGAAGACCCAGTACTTC
TRBV10-3	TRBJ1-2	.	.	CAIRDSVYGYTF	TGTGCCATCAGAGACAGTGTTTATGGCTACACCTTC
TRBV12-3/TRBV12-4	TRBJ2-1	.	.	CASSSLNEQFF	TGTGCCAGCAGTTCCCTCAATGAGCAGTTCTTC
TRBV27	TRBJ2-1	.	.	CASSLTGNRNEQFF	TGTGCCAGCAGTTTAACGGGGAATCGCAATGAGCAGTTCTTC
TRBV6-1	TRBJ1-5	.	.	CASSEFGGYQPQHF	TGTGCCAGCAGTGAATTTGGGGGGTATCAGCCCCAGCATTTT
TRBV27	TRBJ1-5	.	.	CASSLSPQHF	TGTGCCAGCAGTTTAAGCCCCCAGCATTTT
TRBV6-5	TRBJ1-2	.	TRBD1	CASSYSETGEGDGYTF	TGTGCCAGCAGTTACTCGGAGACAGGGGAGGGGGATGGCTACACCTTC
TRBV6-5	TRBJ1-1	.	.	CASSFGVADTEAFF	TGTGCCAGCAGTTTCGGGGTTGCGGACACTGAAGCTTTCTTT